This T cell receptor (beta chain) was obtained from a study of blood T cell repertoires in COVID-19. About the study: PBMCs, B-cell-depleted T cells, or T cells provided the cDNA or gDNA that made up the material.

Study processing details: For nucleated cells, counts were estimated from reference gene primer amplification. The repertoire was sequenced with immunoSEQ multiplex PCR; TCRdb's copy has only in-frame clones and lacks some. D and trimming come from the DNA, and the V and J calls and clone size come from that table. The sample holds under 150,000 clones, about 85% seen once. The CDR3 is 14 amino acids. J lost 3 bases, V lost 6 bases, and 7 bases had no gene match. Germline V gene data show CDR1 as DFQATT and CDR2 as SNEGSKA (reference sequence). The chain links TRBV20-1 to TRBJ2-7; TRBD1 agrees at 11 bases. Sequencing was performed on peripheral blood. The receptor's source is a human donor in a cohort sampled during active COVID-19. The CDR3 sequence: CSASTGTGGYEQYF. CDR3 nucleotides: TGCAGTGCCAGTACCGGGACAGGGGGCTACGAGCAGTACTTC.